The sequence of this TCR beta chain was determined in a study of cytomegalovirus exposure and HLA in healthy donors (dated by TCRdb to about 2017). Context from the whole study: An earlier analysis of approximately 550 of the donors reported 250 to 350 Gb of sequence data and some 100 million unique TCR beta sequences from about 179 million T cells. Every discovery cohort repertoire had been produced on one sequencing platform. The study was designed to test whether signatures of past pathogen exposure could be identified by cataloging public T cell receptors. To study patterns of TCR occurrence, a later analysis re-analyzed previously published TCR beta repertoires from 666 donors and added high-resolution HLA genotyping. To decide whether each TCR beta V gene segment behaved as functional or pseudogenic, an earlier analysis of nearly 600 of the donors relied on high-throughput TCR beta sequencing. Across approximately 400 genotyped donors of the cohort, an average of roughly 230,000 unique TCR beta nucleotide sequences per donor were sequenced, and roughly a sixth of those sequences were non-productive. An early release that covered around 590 HLA-typed donors contained approximately 300 gigabases of sequencing data and 65 million to 100 million unique TCR sequences. Of the roughly 400 genotyped donors, 65% to 90% were placed in the genetic ancestry cluster associated with self-reported Caucasian donors. Using immunosequencing, the study profiled T cell repertoires from fewer than 850 subjects and related those repertoires to cytomegalovirus serostatus. In the later analysis, no new phenotypic data were used to find candidate immune exposures; instead, reliance was placed on TCR beta sequences and their occurrence across donors. Roughly 5 DR-DQ haplotypes were handled as single units for association and clustering, since linkage in the cohort was strong. Donor age, sex, ethnicity and CMV serostatus were compiled alongside the repertoire data. Along with the approximately 700-subject first cohort, a separate validation cohort of over 90 different subjects was used. The number of donors typed differed by locus, with 629-630 for A, B, C, DRB1 and DQB1, around 500 for DQA1, 606 for DPA1, and over 400 for DPB1. A later genetic analysis took genome-wide SNP genotypes for about 60% of the roughly 670 donors and used that subset as a discovery cohort. To predict cytomegalovirus infection status, the study combined high-throughput TCR immunosequencing, statistical association of individual TCRs with disease status, and machine learning. Both class I and class II loci were covered by HLA typing, at four-digit resolution.

A remark on this clone: Its cognate antigen has yet to be identified.

The cohort comprised 710 or so healthy bone marrow donors. All cohort members were sampled while nominally healthy, although unrecorded immune exposures were likely present. The donor was CMV seronegative and belonged to the group of several hundred seronegative cohort members. Every donor gave a peripheral blood sample, and the peripheral blood mononuclear cells from that sample were used for TCR beta sequencing. Genomic DNA was extracted from the blood cell samples with the Qiagen DNeasy Blood Extraction Kit. Libraries came from the immunoSEQ multiplex PCR assay. The multiplex PCR relied on a mix of 60 forward primers for TCR Vbeta segments and 13 reverse primers for TCR Jbeta segments. The CDR3 region of rearranged TCR beta genes was amplified from genomic DNA with a multiplex PCR assay. The amplified TCR beta libraries were sequenced on the Illumina HiSeq System as 87-base-pair reads. Under the source paper's analysis protocol: Across the 600 to 700 repertoires, a later analysis counted around 80 million unique TCR beta chains, around 11 million of which were shared by at least two donors. A nearest-neighbor algorithm error-corrected the raw reads and collapsed the reads into unique sequences, merging closely related sequences to remove PCR and sequencing errors. V, D and J gene segments were assigned by aligning CDR3 sequences to IMGT reference sequences. Each retained sequence needed at least a six-nucleotide match to both a V gene segment and a J gene segment. A rearrangement was called productive if the CDR3 had no stop codons and remained in frame with V and J, and every other rearrangement was called non-productive. Following IMGT convention, CDR3 was defined as the stretch from the second conserved V-encoded cysteine to the conserved J-encoded phenylalanine. The earlier analysis of about 570 of the donors excluded any sequence lacking an unambiguous match to a single V gene segment. An earlier analysis of 587 of the donors classified V segments as functional when productive rearrangements were above 56.7% and as segregating when the standard deviation between donors was above 5%. To diagnose cytomegalovirus status from the catalog of TCR beta chain sequences, a statistical classification framework was built. V and J gene assignment, in a later analysis, came from comparing TCR nucleotide sequences with IMGT/GENE-DB human TR gene sequences. Using the TCRdist pipeline, a later analysis assigned CDR3 sequences along with most-parsimonious VDJ recombination scenarios. A later analysis defined each TCR beta chain by its CDR3 amino acid sequence plus V-gene family, and excluded reads lacking a unique V-gene family. As a way to deal with suspected cross-contamination and a sequencing artifact, a later analysis dropped 500 to 700 nucleotide sequences that were highly shared and had low generation probability. For each public chain, a later analysis derived a clonal expansion index from normalized ranks of inferred template counts within each repertoire. Generation probabilities in a later analysis came from a VDJ recombination model fitted to out-of-frame rearrangements, and those results were checked against IGoR. In a later analysis, TCR-TCR, TCR-HLA and TCR-CMV co-occurrence was scored with hypergeometric tests, and a repertoire-size bias correction was applied to TCR pairs. False discovery rates were estimated in a later analysis by permuting HLA or CMV assignments 20 times. A later analysis grouped co-occurring TCRs with DBSCAN, adding TCRdist sequence similarity when clustering within HLA-allele-positive subsets. For co-occurrence clustering, repertoires with fewer than 30,000 or more than 120,000 public chains were excluded, along with a handful of repertoires with anomalous nucleotide sharing. TCRdb holds this immuneACCESS table with in-frame rearrangements only. Some clones are missing; in checked studies, unresolved V genes explain under half, and the rest has no known cause. D and trimming were read from the DNA, whereas the V and J calls and clone size are those reported in that table. Per the sample table, the count is about 150,000 clones. Of the sample, around 1.5% falls within the top ten clones.

The full study reports these points: The study gave a list of about 150 TCR beta chains associated with cytomegalovirus. Correlated functional status among segregating V segments might reflect linkage disequilibrium, but an unknown experimental factor could not be ruled out. In a later analysis, the rate of TCR association differed among HLA loci, with DRB1 alleles having the most associated TCRs and HLA-C alleles having the fewest. Strong co-occurrence of HLA alleles, especially DR and DQ, made assigning TCR associations to individual alleles difficult. Because the 87-base-pair reads could not distinguish some IMGT-functional V segments, including TRBV6-2 and TRBV6-3, those segments were excluded. A group of highly shared sequence variants was considered likely to be a technical artifact of the sequencing pipeline. Cytomegalovirus status was reported to be diagnosed by the classifier with high specificity and sensitivity in both the original and validation cohorts. For the cohort, immune exposure information was limited to CMV serostatus. Roughly uniform sequencing depth across donors was assumed in presence/absence analyses, although this assumption may not hold. A later analysis reported that several top co-occurrence clusters appeared linked to parvovirus B19, influenza, CMV and Epstein-Barr virus. Compared with equally common non-associated chains, HLA-associated TCR beta chains in a later analysis were more clonally expanded and had lower generation probabilities. Because HLA typing was missing for some donors at each locus, association tests included only the typed subset. In a later genetic analysis, a missense DCLRE1C variant was associated with V-gene and J-gene trimming of TCR beta chains, and the association was replicated in an independent cohort. In vitro tests confirmed that three of the cytomegalovirus-associated TCR beta chains recognize cytomegalovirus antigens. The earlier analysis of 587 of the donors excluded approximately 15 rarely observed V segments, including chromosome 9 orphons, because counts were too low. According to the authors, the approach could potentially be generalized to other disease states and immunological phenotypes. In a later analysis, about 17,000 TCR beta sequences were associated with specific HLA alleles at a false discovery rate of 0.05. In an earlier analysis of 587 of the donors, most TCR beta V segments were observed in productive rearrangements about 90% or about 30% of the time, broadly matching IMGT annotations. Across donors, most TCR sequences were observed very rarely, whereas some public TCRs were present in many individuals. In a later genetic analysis, fewer N-insertions in productive TCRs were reported among donors in an Asian-associated ancestry cluster than the roughly 700-donor mean. In this cohort, only TCR beta chains were sequenced, and detectable features were limited by the absence of alpha or paired-chain data. A further reported finding was that TCR beta sequences accurately predicted the HLA-A and HLA-B alleles for most subjects in the first cohort. A later analysis found that most CMV-associated TCR beta chains appeared HLA-restricted, with HLA associations seemingly driven largely by CMV exposure.

The CDR3 sequence holds 13 residues, the cysteine and phenylalanine included. Only the CDR3 DNA stays, 39 bases, in frame from base 1. The germline V gene encodes CDR1 MNHNY and CDR2 SVGAGI (reference sequence). The junction shows trimming of 5 bases on V and 1 base on J, plus 8 bases between the germline ends. This clonotype was sampled from a woman aged 50 to 65 in good health and CMV-seronegative. Sequencing was carried out using PBMCs. The receptor chain draws on TRBV6-6 and TRBJ1-1; the D segment cannot be called with confidence. CDR3 loop: CASSLGGNTEAFF. The sequenced DNA is TGTGCCAGCAGTCTTGGCGGGAACACTGAAGCTTTCTTT.